The 20 T cell receptor beta chains listed next were all sequenced from one sample in a study of T cell repertoires in cytomegalovirus infection (dated by TCRdb to 2018 to 2020). The instrument given in TCRdb is Illumina HiSeq 1500. The public reads were reprocessed in TCRdb via fastp at Q25 and MiXCR, keeping in-frame beta chains. Rows matching on CDR3 protein sequence are summarized as one entry with the most common DNA and genes. This sample comprises around 100,000 distinct CDR3 sequences, 9.5% to 13% of them detected only once. The ten largest clones add up to roughly 29% of the sample. No antigen has been identified for these receptors. Sequenced: PBMCs, sequenced either directly or after in vitro stimulation (not recorded which). The receptors were gathered from a human donor in good health (CMV status not recorded). Some clones in this sample may be carry-over from other donors' samples.

This clonotype was found many times. The gene calls are TRBV7-9 and TRBJ1-2; no firm D call. Germline CDR1 SEHNR, CDR2 FQNEAQ (reference sequence). This CDR3 is 18 amino acids long. V was trimmed by 7 bases and J by 5 bases, leaving 29 bases between them. The CDR3 loop is CASTKGMGGVIPKYGYTF. CDR3 sequence (DNA): TGTGCCAGCACCAAAGGGATGGGCGGAGTCATCCCGAAATATGGCTACACCTTC.

CDR3 bases: TGTGCCAGCAGCCGCACAGACCCTGGGCCCCAGCATTTT. The encoded protein is CASSRTDPGPQHF. This sequence joins TRBV7-9 and TRBJ1-5; D call uncertain. This CDR3 is built from 13 residues. V lost 5 bases and J lost 9, with 14 bases in between. Looked up from germline, CDR1 is SEHNR and CDR2 is FQNEAQ (reference sequence).

The V call is TRBV12-3 or TRBV12-4, the J call TRBJ1-6; 7 bases agree with TRBD1. V shed 6 bases, J shed 7 bases, and the junction held 9 bases outside the gene matches. The CDR3 is 15 amino acids. The CDR3 DNA reads TGTGCCAGCAGCATGGGACAGATTGACAATTCACCCCTCCACTTT. Translating gives CASSMGQIDNSPLHF.

This clonotype was observed at least ten times. This rearrangement joins TRBV7-2 to TRBJ2-1, with 7 positions matching TRBD2. In germline, CDR1 is SGHTA, CDR2 FQGNSA. CDR3 length: 14 residues. After removal of 1 base from V and 8 bases from J, the junction contained 5 bases not matched to a gene. The CDR3, as DNA: TGTGCCAGCAGCTTAGGCGGGAGTGCCTATGAGCAGTTCTTC. It is translated as CASSLGGSAYEQFF.

This clonotype came up many times. This chain links TRBV7-2 with TRBJ2-1; D possibly corresponds to TRBD2 (6 bases). The V gene's germline CDR1 is SGHTA and CDR2 FQGNSA. CDR3 length: 14 amino acids. V lost 5 bases, J lost 6 bases, and 14 bases lay in between. The CDR3 bases are TGTGCCAGCAGCCGGGGACTCCCAACCAATGAGCAGTTCTTC. Its protein is CASSRGLPTNEQFF.

The chain combines TRBV6-1 with TRBJ2-2; the match to TRBD2 covers 7 bases. Germline V gene sequence: CDR1 MNHNS, CDR2 SASEGT. The CDR3 runs to 20 residues. Losses at the gene ends were 5 bases for V and 4 bases for J; bases not matched to a gene: 22. DNA of the CDR3: TGTGCCAGCAGTTCAGTCTCCCCGTTTCTATCGGGAGGAGTCACCGGGGAGCTGTTTTTT. Protein product: CASSSVSPFLSGGVTGELFF.

This chain joins TRBV11-2 and TRBJ2-1, with TRBD2 identical over 14 bases. Germline lookup yields CDR1 SGHAT and CDR2 FQNNGV. The CDR3 has 24 residues. The V gene end was trimmed by 0 bases and the J gene end by 4 bases; junction bases not matched to a gene: 23. For the CDR3, the DNA is TGTGCCAGCAGCTTAGACGGGCAGAAACGGGGACTAGCGGGAGTCTCCCAGGTTTACAATGAGCAGTTCTTC. This sequence encodes CASSLDGQKRGLAGVSQVYNEQFF.

This clonotype showed up many times. CDR3 amino acids: CASSFTSDSYEQYF. CDR3 nucleotide sequence: TGTGCCAGCAGCTTTACTAGCGACTCCTACGAGCAGTACTTC. The gene calls are TRBV7-2 and TRBJ2-7; the match to TRBD2 covers 7 bases. This CDR3 comprises 14 residues. Germline lookup yields CDR1 SGHTA and CDR2 FQGNSA. V shed 3 bases and J 0 bases; nucleotides not matched to a gene: 2.

The V call is TRBV4-3, the J call TRBJ2-5; a weak D match, TRBD2 (6 bases). V was clipped by 1 base and J by 5 bases, with 14 bases between them. From germline, CDR1 is LGHNA and CDR2 YSLEER. The CDR3 extends over 15 amino acids. CDR3 coding DNA: TGCGCCAGCAGCCAAGGACAGTTTGGGGGGGAGACCCAGTACTTC. It codes for CASSQGQFGGETQYF.

This clonotype was found a few times. The rearrangement links TRBV4-1 to TRBJ2-5, with 8 nucleotides matching TRBD1. The CDR3 contains 16 residues. The V segment lost 6 bases and the J segment 5 bases; nucleotides outside the gene matches: 14. From germline, CDR1 is MGHRA and CDR2 YSYEKL. CDR3 bases: TGCGCCAGCAGTTTAGCCCCCGGACAGGGAGGTGAGACCCAGTACTTC. As protein: CASSLAPGQGGETQYF.

This clonotype was counted at least ten times. The V gene is TRBV6-2 or TRBV6-3, the J gene TRBJ2-2; D might be TRBD1 (5 bases). The CDR3 length is 15 residues. The germline V and J ends were trimmed by 4 bases and 5 bases, with 14 bases remaining between them. Per the germline V gene, CDR1 is MNHEY and CDR2 is SVGEGT. DNA for the CDR3: TGTGCCAGCAGTTTAACGAACAAGGGGACCGGGGAGCTGTTTTTT. It yields the protein CASSLTNKGTGELFF.

Points on this clonotype: A single base separates this from a much larger clone, so it may be a read error. The chain has TRBV20-1 and TRBJ2-1, with 7 bases lining up with TRBD2. The CDR3 totals 13 residues. CDR1 DFQATT and CDR2 SNEGSKA come from the germline V gene (reference sequence). CDR3 protein: CSASMRELNELFF. The CDR3 DNA sequence: TGCAGTGCTAGTATGCGGGAGTTAAATGAGCTGTTCTTC.

In its sample, this clonotype was seen a few times. The J gene is TRBJ1-2, the V gene TRBV25-1; 10 positions agree with TRBD1. CDR1 and CDR2 (germline): MGHDK, SYGVNS. J gave up 6 bases and V 3 bases, and 4 bases lay outside the gene matches. The length of the CDR3 is 14 residues. This CDR3 is CASSETGGKDGYTF. CDR3 sequence (DNA): TGTGCCAGCAGTGAGACAGGGGGCAAGGATGGCTACACCTTC.

The V gene is TRBV14, the J gene TRBJ2-5; 8 nucleotides line up with TRBD2. The CDR3 contains 15 residues. With 3 bases clipped from V and 3 bases from J, the junction kept 6 bases outside the gene matches. Per the germline V gene, CDR1 is SGHDN and CDR2 is FVKESK. The CDR3, as DNA: TGTGCCAGCAGCCATCTGGGGCGGGAGGAAGAGACCCAGTACTTC. This codes for CASSHLGREEETQYF.

This chain joins TRBV6-5 and TRBJ2-3; TRBD2 is a possible D gene (6 bases). The CDR3 spans 15 residues. Trimming removed 1 base at V and 1 base at J, with 9 bases between. CDR1 is MNHEY and CDR2 is SVGAGI in the germline V gene. The CDR3 region has the DNA TGTGCCAGCAGTTACTTGGGAGGTGGCACAGATACGCAGTATTTT. It codes for CASSYLGGGTDTQYF.

The chain uses TRBV10-3 and TRBJ1-3; D ambiguous. CDR3 size: 13 residues. Germline CDR1 is ENHRY and CDR2 is SYGVKD. V was clipped by 6 bases and J by 0 bases, with 6 bases between them. The CDR3 loop is CAISGSSGNTIYF. In DNA form, the CDR3 reads TGTGCCATCAGCGGTAGCTCTGGAAACACCATATATTTT.

V gene TRBV10-1 combines with J gene TRBJ2-1, with 13 bases matching TRBD2. V was pared by 5 bases and J by 7 bases, with 5 bases of the junction left unmatched. The CDR3 covers 15 residues. Germline V gene lookup returns CDR1 WNHNN and CDR2 SYGVQD (reference sequence). The CDR3 sequence: CASSPGLAGENEQFF. CDR3 bases: TGCGCCAGCAGTCCAGGACTAGCGGGGGAGAATGAGCAGTTCTTC.

This clonotype was counted at least ten times. J is TRBJ2-1 and V is TRBV28; D remains unclear. The CDR3 length is 13 residues. Germline V gene lookup returns CDR1 MDHEN and CDR2 SYDVKM. Between the trimmed V and J ends, which lost 3 bases and 5 bases, there was a span of 8 bases. The CDR3 DNA follows: TGTGCCAGCAGTTTCCCTCAAAACAATGAGCAGTTCTTC. This sequence encodes CASSFPQNNEQFF.

Regarding this clonotype: A much bigger clone sits one base away, suggesting this may be a read error. The conserved final phenylalanine or tryptophan is absent from the CDR3, which likely points to a read error. The chain carries TRBV19 and TRBJ2-4, with TRBD1 matching 8 bases. The length of the CDR3 is 15 residues. J was trimmed by 2 bases and V by 5 bases; bases with no gene match: 5. Germline CDR1 reads LNHDA; CDR2 reads SQIVND (reference sequence). The CDR3 here is CASSGQGTTKNIQYL. In nucleotides, the CDR3 is TGTGCCAGTAGTGGACAGGGTACGACCAAAAACATTCAGTACCTC.

This clonotype was seen more than once but under ten times. This chain joins TRBV5-1 and TRBJ2-7; TRBD2 agrees at 13 bases. CDR3 size: 15 residues. With V trimmed by 3 bases and J by 4 bases, 4 bases remained unmatched. Germline V gene data show CDR1 as SGHRS and CDR2 as YFSETQ. Written as DNA, the CDR3 is TGCGCCAGCAGCTCCGGACTAGCGGGAGTTTACGAGCAGTACTTC. Translation: CASSSGLAGVYEQYF.